This TCR beta chain originates from a study of shared clonotypes between healthy human individuals (dated by TCRdb to 2020 to 2021). For the study in its entirety: Three men and two women, aged 18 to 49 years, made up the cohort. Between about 0.85 and 9.5 billion PBMCs per donor were obtained by leukapheresis. The study deeply sequenced blood TCR repertoires of several healthy adults to estimate repertoire size and the extent of clonotype sharing between individuals. Per donor, three plates each were used for CD4 naive and CD4 memory, two for CD8 naive, and one for CD8 memory. Libraries were prepared and TCR repertoires were sequenced by different laboratories using diverse techniques, in order to increase sequencing depth and limit assay-specific biases. General findings and caveats noted by the study authors: Incomplete sequencing was indicated by rarefaction of sorted-subset datasets, despite the large sequencing depth. When a handful of donors were compared, the shared fraction of clonotypes was roughly 4.8% for naive CD4, 3.5% for naive CD8, 2% to 2.5% for memory CD4, and under 0.5% for memory CD8. Higher generation probabilities were observed for clonotypes shared by all four sorted-subset donors than for non-shared clonotypes. Only blood was sampled, and tissue TCR repertoires likely differ from those in blood. The genetic and exposure-history diversity represented was limited by the small number of donors. Naive subsets generally had larger estimated clonotype richness than memory subsets. Based on pairwise subsampling, the degree of clonotype sharing among donors was expected to be affected by sequencing depth.

Using the deep immunoSEQ assay, multiplex PCR amplified TCR CDR3 regions from genomic DNA. For each cell subset, the extracted genomic DNA was distributed evenly across all wells of several immunoSEQ 96-well plates, and each plate served as one replicate. For sorted subsets, each replicate PCR was loaded with about 200 ng genomic DNA, equivalent to some 31,000 T cell genomes. Purified libraries were quantified with a Qubit 3.0 fluorometer, sized on a Bioanalyzer 2100, and re-quantified with the KAPA Library Quantification kit. Every immunoSEQ 96-well plate was sequenced on a dedicated single-read 150-cycle Illumina NextSeq 550 flow cell. Regarding the original processing steps: Because the immunoSEQ output held only junctional sequences and lacked quality scores, the filtering could not match the filtering applied to full-length reads. Sequences were annotated with PyIR, a Python wrapper for IgBLAST v1.9, and V/J genes and CDR3 were assigned using IMGT germline references. Any read was removed if the V/J assignment was weak (E-value above 1e-6), the CDR3 was missing, or the read contained stop codons, out-of-frame junctions, or ambiguous translated residues. V3J clonotypes were defined by identical inferred V gene, J gene, and CDR3 amino acid sequence. Percentage overlap between repertoires was calculated by dividing the number of shared unique clonotypes by the size of the smaller repertoire. RTK rarefaction, the Chao1 estimator, and Recon v2.1 estimates of unobserved clonotypes were used to assess repertoire richness. OLGA was used to compute generation probabilities for all TCRbeta clonotypes that the gDNA method yielded from a handful of donors. TCRdb limited this immuneACCESS table to in-frame rearrangements with V and J called. A share of clones is missing; checked studies link under half to unresolved V genes, and the rest is unexplained. The V and J calls and clone size are taken from that table; D and trimming were inferred from the DNA. The sample data list around 2,000,000 clones, and 85% to 95% of these were observed just once. The leading ten clones occupy more than 1.5% of the sample.

As for this clone: Its antigen is still unknown. Base qualities are not recorded, but no much larger clone differs from it by a single base.

There are 17 amino acids in the CDR3, from cysteine to phenylalanine inclusive. Only CDR3 DNA is held: 51 bases, read in frame from base 1. V gives up 5 bases and J gives up 7 bases, and the segment between their germline ends measures 24 bases. CDR1 MDHEN and CDR2 SYDVKM are derived from the germline V gene. CD8 naive samples were CD45RO-negative cells positively selected for CCR7, giving a CD45RA+CCR7+ population that excluded TemRA cells. Healthy HIV-negative adults with no recently reported acute infections or vaccinations were included as donors. All donors were Caucasian adults living in Nashville, Tennessee, USA. Blood was collected by leukapheresis, and PBMCs were isolated by Ficoll-Histopaque density gradient centrifugation and then cryopreserved in liquid nitrogen vapor phase. Analytical flow cytometry was used to check the purity and quantity of every magnetically sorted T cell population. From each sorted fraction, genomic DNA was isolated and quantified by UV absorbance on a Nanodrop 2000c.

Recombination linked TRBV28 to TRBJ1-5; the D gene lacks a confident call. Sequencing used naive CD8+ T cells from PBMCs. The cell subset or site label on this specimen signifies: CD45RA+CCR7+. The sequence was obtained from a man aged 18-30 years in good health. Some clones in this sample may be carry-over from other donors' samples. The CDR3: CASSLRPGPQAIQPQHF. The DNA sequence is TGTGCCAGCAGTCTCAGGCCCGGGCCTCAGGCGATCCAGCCCCAGCATTTT.